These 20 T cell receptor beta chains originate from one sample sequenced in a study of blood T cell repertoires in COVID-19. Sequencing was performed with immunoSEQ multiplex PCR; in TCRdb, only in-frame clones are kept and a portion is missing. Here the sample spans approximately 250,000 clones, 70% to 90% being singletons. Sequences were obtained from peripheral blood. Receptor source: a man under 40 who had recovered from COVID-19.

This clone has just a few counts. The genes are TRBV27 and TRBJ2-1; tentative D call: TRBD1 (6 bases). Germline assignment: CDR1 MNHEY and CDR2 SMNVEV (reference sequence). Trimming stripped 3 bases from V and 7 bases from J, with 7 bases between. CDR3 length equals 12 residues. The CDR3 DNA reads TGTGCCAGCAGTTTGAGGGGGAATGAGCAGTTCTTC. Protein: CASSLRGNEQFF.

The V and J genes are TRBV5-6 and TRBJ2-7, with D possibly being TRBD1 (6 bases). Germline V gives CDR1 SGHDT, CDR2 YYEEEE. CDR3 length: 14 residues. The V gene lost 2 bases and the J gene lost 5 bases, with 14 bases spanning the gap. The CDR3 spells CASSFPGAAHEQYF. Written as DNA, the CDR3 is TGTGCCAGCAGCTTTCCAGGGGCAGCCCACGAGCAGTACTTC. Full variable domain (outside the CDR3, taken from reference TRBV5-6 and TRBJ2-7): DAGVTQSPTHLIKTRGQQVTLRCSPKSGHDTVSWYQQALGQGPQFIFQYYEEEERQRGNFPDRFSGHQFPNYSSELNVNALLLGDSALYLCASSFPGAAHEQYFGPGTRLTVT.

This CDR3 reads CASSPLTGEGSPLHF. The CDR3 coding sequence is TGTGCCAGCAGCCCGCTAACAGGGGAAGGTTCACCCCTCCACTTT. V gene TRBV9 combines with J gene TRBJ1-6; TRBD1 matches 7 bases. The ends lost 4 bases at V and 9 bases at J; junction bases unmatched: 10. Germline CDR1 is SGDLS and CDR2 is YYNGEE. The CDR3 sequence is 15 residues long.

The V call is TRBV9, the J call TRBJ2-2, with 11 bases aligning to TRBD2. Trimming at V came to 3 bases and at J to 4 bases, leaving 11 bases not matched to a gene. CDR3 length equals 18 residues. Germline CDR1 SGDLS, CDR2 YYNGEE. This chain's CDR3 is CASSDATSGGAGTGELFF. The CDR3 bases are TGTGCCAGCAGCGACGCTACTAGCGGGGGTGCGGGCACCGGGGAGCTGTTTTTT.

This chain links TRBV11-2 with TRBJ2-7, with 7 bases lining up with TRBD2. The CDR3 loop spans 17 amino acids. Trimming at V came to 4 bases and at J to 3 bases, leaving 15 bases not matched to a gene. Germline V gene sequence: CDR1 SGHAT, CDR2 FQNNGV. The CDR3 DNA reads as TGTGCCAGCAGCTCGACAGATTCCGGGACTAACCTCTACGAGCAGTACTTC. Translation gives CASSSTDSGTNLYEQYF.

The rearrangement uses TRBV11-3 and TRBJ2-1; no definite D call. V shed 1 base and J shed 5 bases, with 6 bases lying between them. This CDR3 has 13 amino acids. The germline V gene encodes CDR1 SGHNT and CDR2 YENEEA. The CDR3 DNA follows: TGTGCCAGCAGCTTAGGCACACACAATGAGCAGTTCTTC. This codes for CASSLGTHNEQFF.

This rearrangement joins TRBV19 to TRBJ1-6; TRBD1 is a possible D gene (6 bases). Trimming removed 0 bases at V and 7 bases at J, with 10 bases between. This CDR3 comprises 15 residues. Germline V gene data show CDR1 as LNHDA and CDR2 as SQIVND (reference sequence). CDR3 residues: CASSIEAGVNSPLHF. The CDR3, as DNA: TGTGCCAGTAGTATAGAGGCAGGGGTCAATTCACCCCTCCACTTT.

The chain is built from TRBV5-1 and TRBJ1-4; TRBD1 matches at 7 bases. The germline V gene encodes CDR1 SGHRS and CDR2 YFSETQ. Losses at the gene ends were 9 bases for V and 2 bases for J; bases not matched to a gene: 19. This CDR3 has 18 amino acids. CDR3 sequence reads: CAKRGPGQIRITNEKLFF. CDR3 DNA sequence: TGCGCCAAAAGGGGGCCCGGACAGATCAGGATCACTAATGAAAAACTGTTTTTT.

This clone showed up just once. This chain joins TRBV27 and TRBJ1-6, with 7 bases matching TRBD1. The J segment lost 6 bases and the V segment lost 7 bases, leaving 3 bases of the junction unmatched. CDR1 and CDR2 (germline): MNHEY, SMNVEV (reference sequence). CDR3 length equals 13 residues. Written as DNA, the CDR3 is TGTGCCAGCACAGGGGGTTTTAATTCACCCCTCCACTTT. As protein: CASTGGFNSPLHF.

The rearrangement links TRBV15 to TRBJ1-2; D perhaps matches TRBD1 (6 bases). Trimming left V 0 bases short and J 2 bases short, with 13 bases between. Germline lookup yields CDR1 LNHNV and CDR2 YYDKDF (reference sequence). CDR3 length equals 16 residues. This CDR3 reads CATSRDRQGRNYGYTF. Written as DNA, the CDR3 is TGTGCCACCAGCAGAGATCGGCAGGGGCGGAACTATGGCTACACCTTC.

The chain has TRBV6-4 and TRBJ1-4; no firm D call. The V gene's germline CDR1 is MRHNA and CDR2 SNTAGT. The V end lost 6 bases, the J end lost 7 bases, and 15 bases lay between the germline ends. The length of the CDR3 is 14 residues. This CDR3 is CASSPNPRGEKLFF. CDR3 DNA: TGTGCCAGCAGCCCTAATCCACGTGGTGAAAAACTGTTTTTT.

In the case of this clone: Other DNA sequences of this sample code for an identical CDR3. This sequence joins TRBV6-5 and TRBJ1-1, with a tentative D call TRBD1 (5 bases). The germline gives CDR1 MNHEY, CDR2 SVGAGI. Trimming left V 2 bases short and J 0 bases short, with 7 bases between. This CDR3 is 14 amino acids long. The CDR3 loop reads CASSYGALNTEAFF. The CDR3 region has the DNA TGTGCCAGCAGTTACGGGGCCTTGAACACTGAAGCTTTCTTT.

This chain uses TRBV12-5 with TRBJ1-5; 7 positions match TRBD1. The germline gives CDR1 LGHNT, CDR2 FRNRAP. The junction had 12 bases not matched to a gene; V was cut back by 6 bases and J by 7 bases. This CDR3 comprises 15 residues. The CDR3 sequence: CASGLGQSSGQPQHF. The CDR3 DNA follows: TGTGCTAGTGGCCTGGGACAGTCGTCGGGGCAGCCCCAGCATTTT.

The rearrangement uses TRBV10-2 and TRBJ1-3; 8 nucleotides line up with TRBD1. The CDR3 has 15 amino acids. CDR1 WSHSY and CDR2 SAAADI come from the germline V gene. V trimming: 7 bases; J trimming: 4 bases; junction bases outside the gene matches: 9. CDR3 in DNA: TGCGCCAGCATTGGACAGGGATCTCAAGGAAACACCATATATTTT. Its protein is CASIGQGSQGNTIYF.

As DNA, the CDR3 is TGTGCCAGCAGCCCGCGCCGGCTAGCGGCGGTCGAGCAGTACTTC. Residues: CASSPRRLAAVEQYF. V and J are TRBV3-1 (or the pseudogene TRBV3-2) and TRBJ2-7, with 7 bases that match TRBD2. The V gene's germline CDR1 is LGHDT and CDR2 YNNKEL (reference sequence). The CDR3 is made up of 15 amino acids. Unmatched junction bases numbered 12, after V lost 4 bases and J lost 6 bases.

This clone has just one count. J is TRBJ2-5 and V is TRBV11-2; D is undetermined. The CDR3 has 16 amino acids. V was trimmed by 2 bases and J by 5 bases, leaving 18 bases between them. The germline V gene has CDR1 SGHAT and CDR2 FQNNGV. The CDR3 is CASSLSSLSGVETQYF. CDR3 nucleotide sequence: TGTGCCAGCAGCTTATCCAGTCTCTCGGGTGTGGAGACCCAGTACTTC. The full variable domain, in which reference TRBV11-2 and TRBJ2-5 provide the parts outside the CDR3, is EAGVAQSPRYKIIEKRQSVAFWCNPISGHATLYWYQQILGQGPKLLIQFQNNGVVDDSQLPKDRFSAERLKGVDSTLKIQPAKLEDSAVYLCASSLSSLSGVETQYFGPGTRLLVL.

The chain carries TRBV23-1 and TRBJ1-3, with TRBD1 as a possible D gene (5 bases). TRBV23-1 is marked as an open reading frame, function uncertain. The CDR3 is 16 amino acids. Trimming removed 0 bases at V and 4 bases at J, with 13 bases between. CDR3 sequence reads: CASSQSDQGTGNTIYF. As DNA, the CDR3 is TGCGCCAGCAGTCAATCGGATCAGGGAACCGGAAACACCATATATTTT.

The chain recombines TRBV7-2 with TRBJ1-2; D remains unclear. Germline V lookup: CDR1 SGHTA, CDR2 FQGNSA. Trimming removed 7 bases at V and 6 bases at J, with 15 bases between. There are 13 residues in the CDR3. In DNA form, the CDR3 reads TGTGCCAGCACCCAGACTGAATGGGATGGCTACACCTTC. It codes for CASTQTEWDGYTF.

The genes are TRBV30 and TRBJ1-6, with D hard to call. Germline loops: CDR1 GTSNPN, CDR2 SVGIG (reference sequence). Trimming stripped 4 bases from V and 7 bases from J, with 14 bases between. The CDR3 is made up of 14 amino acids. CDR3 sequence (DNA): TGTGCCTGGATTGGCCTCGGGTCGAATTCACCCCTCCACTTT. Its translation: CAWIGLGSNSPLHF.

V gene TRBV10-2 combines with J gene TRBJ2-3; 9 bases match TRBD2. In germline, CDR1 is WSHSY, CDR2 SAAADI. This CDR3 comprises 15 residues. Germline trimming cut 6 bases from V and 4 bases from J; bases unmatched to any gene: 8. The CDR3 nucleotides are TGCGCCAGCAGCCCGACTAGCGGTTGGTCAGATACGCAGTATTTT. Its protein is CASSPTSGWSDTQYF.